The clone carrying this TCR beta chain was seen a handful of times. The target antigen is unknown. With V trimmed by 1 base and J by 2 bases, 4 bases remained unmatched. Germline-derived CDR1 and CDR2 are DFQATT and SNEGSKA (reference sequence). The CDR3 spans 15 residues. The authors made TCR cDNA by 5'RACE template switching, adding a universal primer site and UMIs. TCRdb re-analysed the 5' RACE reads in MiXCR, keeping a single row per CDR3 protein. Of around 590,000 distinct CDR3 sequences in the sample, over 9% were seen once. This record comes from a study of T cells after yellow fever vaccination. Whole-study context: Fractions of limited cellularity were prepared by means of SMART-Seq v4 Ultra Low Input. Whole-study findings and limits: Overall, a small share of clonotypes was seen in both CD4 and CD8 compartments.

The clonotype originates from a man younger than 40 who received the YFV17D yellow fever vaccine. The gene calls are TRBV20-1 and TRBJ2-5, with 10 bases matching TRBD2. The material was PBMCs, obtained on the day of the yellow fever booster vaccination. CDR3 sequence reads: CSARVGSGRQETQYF. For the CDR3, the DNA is TGCAGTGCTAGAGTCGGTAGCGGGAGGCAAGAGACCCAGTACTTC.